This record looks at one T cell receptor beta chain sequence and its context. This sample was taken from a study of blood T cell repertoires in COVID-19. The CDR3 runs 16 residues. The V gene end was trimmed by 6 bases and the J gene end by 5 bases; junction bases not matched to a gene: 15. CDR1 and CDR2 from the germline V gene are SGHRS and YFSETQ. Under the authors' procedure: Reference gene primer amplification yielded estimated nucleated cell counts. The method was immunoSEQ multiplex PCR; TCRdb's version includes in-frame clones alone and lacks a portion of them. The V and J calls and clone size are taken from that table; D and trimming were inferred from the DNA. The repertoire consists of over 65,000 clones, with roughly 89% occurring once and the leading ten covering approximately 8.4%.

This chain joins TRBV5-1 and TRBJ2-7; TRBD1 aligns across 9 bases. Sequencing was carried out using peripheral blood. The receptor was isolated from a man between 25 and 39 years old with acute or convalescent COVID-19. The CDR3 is CASKPAGGQGFHEQYF. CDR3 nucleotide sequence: TGCGCCAGCAAACCTGCCGGAGGACAGGGGTTCCACGAGCAGTACTTC.